The 32 T cell receptor beta chains below were found in one sample sequenced in a study of radiotherapy plus CTLA-4 blockade in lung cancer. This table comes from immunoSEQ multiplex PCR, and its TCRdb copy is limited to in-frame clones, with some not included. The sample lists some 70,000 clones, around 83% seen once, with about 4.2% in the top ten. Sequenced here: peripheral blood, sampled from a patient treated with radiotherapy plus ipilimumab. These receptors originate from a human donor with non-small cell lung cancer who had a partial response to radiotherapy plus ipilimumab.

The V gene is TRBV5-1, the J gene TRBJ2-7; 9 bases are shared with TRBD1. The germline V gene has CDR1 SGHRS and CDR2 YFSETQ. The CDR3 is 19 residues long. V lost 0 bases, J lost 3 bases, and 16 bases stayed unmatched. The CDR3 region has the DNA TGCGCCAGCAGCTTGGCCGGTCTGGGACAGGGCGCACGTGGCTACGAGCAGTACTTC. It yields the protein CASSLAGLGQGARGYEQYF.

The rearrangement links TRBV5-1 to TRBJ2-5, with TRBD2 as a possible D gene (7 bases). The germline V gene has CDR1 SGHRS and CDR2 YFSETQ. Trimming left V 4 bases short and J 3 bases short, with 13 bases between. This CDR3 comprises 14 residues. In DNA form, the CDR3 reads TGCGCCAGCAGCGGGGGGGGGCAGAAAGAGACCCAGTACTTC. Translation gives CASSGGGQKETQYF.

This chain connects TRBV5-5 to TRBJ1-6, with no clear D. The CDR3 is 16 amino acids. V lost 4 bases and J 8 bases, leaving 19 bases between the germline ends. CDR1 is SGHKS and CDR2 is YYEKEE in the germline V gene (reference sequence). The CDR3 bases are TGTGCCAGCAGCCCGCGGGTAGGCAATGCTTATTCACCCCTCCACTTT. Its translation: CASSPRVGNAYSPLHF. The whole variable domain, remainder taken from reference TRBV5-5 and TRBJ1-6, is DAGVTQSPTHLIKTRGQQVTLRCSPISGHKSVSWYQQVLGQGPQFIFQYYEKEERGRGNFPDRFSARQFPNYSSELNVNALLLGDSALYLCASSPRVGNAYSPLHFGNGTRLTVT.

The chain employs TRBV14 and TRBJ1-2; no definite D call. Trimming removed 1 base at V and 7 bases at J, with 16 bases between. CDR3 length equals 15 residues. Germline V gene lookup returns CDR1 SGHDN and CDR2 FVKESK. The CDR3: CASSQASDYPFGYTF. The CDR3 coding sequence is TGTGCCAGCAGCCAAGCATCAGATTATCCCTTTGGCTACACCTTC.

This sequence joins TRBV11-2 and TRBJ2-7; D is possibly TRBD2 (6 bases). Trimming removed 5 bases at V and 0 bases at J, with 14 bases between. Germline V gene data show CDR1 as SGHAT and CDR2 as FQNNGV. The CDR3 runs to 15 residues. In DNA, the CDR3 is TGTGCCAGCAGCGAGCCCTGGCGGGACTCCTACGAGCAGTACTTC. Amino acids: CASSEPWRDSYEQYF.

The V gene is TRBV2, the J gene TRBJ1-2; D might be TRBD1 (5 bases). The CDR3 covers 12 residues. Germline V gene lookup returns CDR1 SNHLY and CDR2 FYNNEI. V lost 9 bases and J lost 1, with 9 bases in between. In DNA form, the CDR3 reads TGTGCCAGTCAGGACAATAACTATGGCTACACCTTC. Protein sequence: CASQDNNYGYTF.

The chain carries TRBV5-1 and TRBJ2-1; 7 bases are a match to TRBD1. V shed 2 bases, J shed 9 bases, and the junction held 11 bases outside the gene matches. This CDR3 region has 15 residues. In germline, CDR1 is SGHRS, CDR2 YFSETQ. The CDR3 region has the DNA TGCGCCAGCAGCTTCACCGGGACAGAAGGAGGTGAGCAGTTCTTC. This sequence encodes CASSFTGTEGGEQFF.

The V call is TRBV10-3, the J call TRBJ2-5; TRBD1 is a possible D gene (7 bases). Germline CDR1 reads ENHRY; CDR2 reads SYGVKD. Trimming took off 2 bases at V and 3 bases at J, with 19 bases between the two ends. The CDR3 is 17 residues long. CDR3 DNA sequence: TGTGCCATCAGTGAGCCCGGAGGGACCGACAGGGAAGAGACCCAGTACTTC. Amino acid sequence: CAISEPGGTDREETQYF.

CDR3 coding DNA: TGTGCCAGCAGCTCCGCCCGGGGGTCCCACGAGCAGTACTTC. The encoded protein is CASSSARGSHEQYF. This chain links TRBV11-3 with TRBJ2-7; perhaps TRBD2 as D (6 bases). This CDR3 contains 14 residues. Germline values: CDR1 SGHNT, CDR2 YENEEA. The V and J ends lost 4 bases and 5 bases respectively, with 15 bases between them. The whole variable domain, filled in from reference TRBV11-3 and TRBJ2-7, reads EAGVVQSPRYKIIEKKQPVAFWCNPISGHNTLYWYLQNLGQGPELLIRYENEEAVDDSQLPKDRFSAERLKGVDSTLKIQPAELGDSAVYLCASSSARGSHEQYFGPGTRLTVT.

The chain has TRBV5-1 and TRBJ2-7, with D maybe TRBD2 (5 bases). V gave up 3 bases and J gave up 7 bases, with 17 bases separating them. Germline CDR1 reads SGHRS; CDR2 reads YFSETQ. The CDR3 spans 14 residues. CDR3 amino acids: CASSSTRPAKEQYF. The CDR3 DNA reads as TGCGCCAGCAGCTCTACTAGACCTGCTAAGGAGCAGTACTTC. The full variable domain, in which reference TRBV5-1 and TRBJ2-7 provide the parts outside the CDR3, is KAGVTQTPRYLIKTRGQQVTLSCSPISGHRSVSWYQQTPGQGLQFLFEYFSETQRNKGNFPGRFSGRQFSNSRSEMNVSTLELGDSALYLCASSSTRPAKEQYFGPGTRLTVT.

CDR3 sequence reads: CAISEPDSDSNQPQHF. The CDR3 DNA sequence: TGTGCCATCAGTGAGCCGGACAGCGATAGCAATCAGCCCCAGCATTTT. The rearrangement links TRBV10-3 to TRBJ1-5; TRBD1 might be the D (6 bases). CDR1 and CDR2 (germline): ENHRY, SYGVKD. Trimming shortened V by 2 bases and J by 0 bases, and 11 bases separated the two germline ends. This CDR3 has 16 residues.

This clone was recorded only once. One end of the junction does not line up with germline, which may come from a read error. The chain is built from TRBV10-1 and TRBJ1-1; perhaps TRBD1 as D (6 bases). CDR3 size: 14 residues. Per germline, CDR1 WNHNN and CDR2 SYGVQD (reference sequence). The CDR3 loop reads CASSEGGVKTEAFF. DNA for the CDR3: TGCGCCAGCAGTGAAGGGGGGGTGAAAACTGAAGCTTTCTTT.

The chain carries TRBV6-1 and TRBJ1-1; 8 bases map to TRBD1. CDR3 length equals 16 residues. CDR1 and CDR2 (germline): MNHNS, SASEGT. V lost 6 bases to trimming and J lost 3 bases; unmatched junction nucleotides: 12. The DNA of the CDR3 is TGTGCCAGCAGGGAAAACAGGGGGAACAGGGACACTGAAGCTTTCTTT. The encoded protein is CASRENRGNRDTEAFF.

V is TRBV5-1 and J is TRBJ1-1, with TRBD1 as a possible D gene (5 bases). This CDR3 is 15 amino acids long. Trimming took off 4 bases at V and 0 bases at J, with 13 bases between the two ends. Per the germline V gene, CDR1 is SGHRS and CDR2 is YFSETQ. CDR3 in amino acids: CASSAPGGVNTEAFF. The CDR3 coding sequence is TGCGCCAGCAGCGCCCCGGGAGGGGTGAACACTGAAGCTTTCTTT.

The chain recombines TRBV7-9 with TRBJ1-1; 7 positions match TRBD1. The germline CDR1 and CDR2 sequences are SEHNR and FQNEAQ (reference sequence). With V trimmed by 5 bases and J by 11 bases, 11 bases remained unmatched. The CDR3 totals 13 residues. CDR3 nucleotide sequence: TGTGCCAGCAGCAGTCAATCCAGGGGGGAGGCTTTCTTT. The encoded protein is CASSSQSRGEAFF.

The gene calls are TRBV7-2 and TRBJ2-3; 9 positions agree with TRBD2. The CDR3 spans 16 residues. V gave up 2 bases and J gave up 7 bases; unmatched junction bases: 10. CDR1 SGHTA and CDR2 FQGNSA come from the germline V gene. The chain's CDR3 is CASSLSGTSSAYTQYF. The CDR3 DNA reads TGTGCCAGCAGCTTAAGTGGGACTAGCAGTGCATATACGCAGTATTTT.

This clone appeared a few times. The chain employs TRBV6-1 and TRBJ2-7; 10 bases fit TRBD2. The CDR3 has 14 amino acids. CDR1 and CDR2 from the germline V gene are MNHNS and SASEGT. V was clipped by 4 bases and J by 4 bases; unmatched bases: 4. CDR3 DNA sequence: TGTGCCAGCAGTGCTAGCGGGAGCGTATACGAGCAGTACTTC. Amino acids: CASSASGSVYEQYF.

The DNA of the CDR3 is TGTGCCAGCAGCGCTCGCCTGACAGGGAACACTGAAGCTTTCTTT. Protein: CASSARLTGNTEAFF. This chain links TRBV11-2 with TRBJ1-1; possibly TRBD1 for D (6 bases). The CDR3 is 15 amino acids. Germline values: CDR1 SGHAT, CDR2 FQNNGV. The V gene lost 5 bases and the J gene lost 1 base, with 14 bases spanning the gap.

The genes are TRBV7-3 and TRBJ2-2, with no clear D. CDR3 length: 16 amino acids. Germline lookup yields CDR1 SGHTA and CDR2 FQGTGA. V was cut by 1 base and J by 4 bases, with 13 bases left in between. The CDR3, as DNA: TGTGCCAGCAGCTTAATACCCTTCCGAGGCACCGGGGAGCTGTTTTTT. Protein sequence: CASSLIPFRGTGELFF. The whole variable domain, remainder taken from reference TRBV7-3 and TRBJ2-2, is GAGVSQTPSNKVTEKGKYVELRCDPISGHTALYWYRQSLGQGPEFLIYFQGTGAADDSGLPNDRFFAVRPEGSVSTLKIQRTERGDSAVYLCASSLIPFRGTGELFFGEGSRLTVL.

The rearrangement uses TRBV6-5 and TRBJ2-1; 8 nucleotides match TRBD2. Germline CDR1 MNHEY, CDR2 SVGAGI. V lost 7 bases and J lost 0; bases outside the gene matches: 5. CDR3 length: 15 residues. CDR3 nucleotides: TGTGCCAGCAACCCAAGCGGGAGCTCCTACAATGAGCAGTTCTTC. Its protein is CASNPSGSSYNEQFF.

V is TRBV6-4 and J is TRBJ2-5; TRBD2 might be the D (5 bases). This CDR3 is built from 13 residues. V gave up 6 bases and J gave up 1 base, with 9 bases separating them. From germline, CDR1 is MRHNA and CDR2 SNTAGT. The CDR3 DNA sequence: TGTGCCAGCAGCCCGGGGTTCCAAGAGACCCAGTACTTC. This sequence encodes CASSPGFQETQYF.

The V and J genes are TRBV27 and TRBJ2-1, with 10 nucleotides matching TRBD2. This CDR3 is built from 16 residues. The germline CDR1 and CDR2 sequences are MNHEY and SMNVEV (reference sequence). Unmatched junction bases numbered 13, after V lost 7 bases and J lost 7 bases. In DNA, the CDR3 is TGTGCCAGCAAAAGATCCCTTGCTAGCGGGAGAAATGAGCAGTTCTTC. Its translation: CASKRSLASGRNEQFF.

The V gene is TRBV23-1, the J gene TRBJ1-1, with 7 nucleotides matching TRBD1. TRBV23-1 is an open reading frame whose function is uncertain. The CDR3 is 15 amino acids. J lost 1 base, V lost 8 bases, and 10 bases had no gene match. The DNA for the CDR3 is TGCGCCAGCCGAAGCCCGGGGACAGAGAACACTGAAGCTTTCTTT. Protein product: CASRSPGTENTEAFF.

The chain employs TRBV28 and TRBJ1-5; D might be TRBD1 (5 bases). Per the germline V gene, CDR1 is MDHEN and CDR2 is SYDVKM. The germline V and J ends were trimmed by 3 bases and 6 bases, with 12 bases remaining between them. This CDR3 is built from 14 residues. The CDR3 spells CASSFGGDGQPQHF. CDR3 nucleotide sequence: TGTGCCAGCAGTTTCGGGGGAGACGGTCAGCCCCAGCATTTT.

The genes are TRBV7-3 and TRBJ2-1, with D perhaps matching TRBD2 (6 bases). V gave up 5 bases and J gave up 4 bases, with 15 bases separating them. Germline assignment: CDR1 SGHTA and CDR2 FQGTGA. The CDR3 contains 15 residues. For the CDR3, the DNA is TGTGCCAGCAGCCCACTTGGCGGGGAGTACAATGAGCAGTTCTTC. Translating it yields CASSPLGGEYNEQFF.

The chain combines TRBV19 with TRBJ2-1, with D tentatively TRBD2 (6 bases). The CDR3 totals 16 residues. Trimming cost V 6 bases and J 8 bases, with 23 bases left between them. CDR1 and CDR2 (germline): LNHDA, SQIVND (reference sequence). The CDR3 nucleotides are TGTGCCAGTAGCCTGAGCGCCTCTTACATAGCGGATGAGCAGTTCTTC. The encoded protein is CASSLSASYIADEQFF.

The J gene is TRBJ2-7, the V gene TRBV18; 7 bases line up with TRBD1. With 6 bases clipped from V and 0 bases from J, the junction kept 5 bases outside the gene matches. The CDR3 spans 14 residues. Germline CDR1 is KGHSH and CDR2 is LQKENI. In DNA form, the CDR3 reads TGTGCCAGCTCGGGACAGATAAGCTCCTACGAGCAGTACTTC. This gives the protein CASSGQISSYEQYF. Supplemented by reference TRBV18 and TRBJ2-7, the full variable domain reads NAGVMQNPRHLVRRRGQEARLRCSPMKGHSHVYWYRQLPEEGLKFMVYLQKENIIDESGMPKERFSAEFPKEGPSILRIQQVVRGDSAAYFCASSGQISSYEQYFGPGTRLTVT.

This clone was counted once. This chain links TRBV7-2 with TRBJ2-1; 7 nucleotides agree with TRBD2. V lost 8 bases, J lost 5 bases, and 12 bases stayed unmatched. In germline, CDR1 is SGHTA, CDR2 FQGNSA. This CDR3 is 15 amino acids long. The CDR3 DNA reads as TGTGCCAGCCAATTACGGGGAGCGGGAAACAATGAGCAGTTCTTC. Protein product: CASQLRGAGNNEQFF.

This chain connects TRBV28 to TRBJ2-4, with 8 bases fitting TRBD1. The CDR3 extends over 13 amino acids. Germline V gives CDR1 MDHEN, CDR2 SYDVKM. Trimming took 5 bases from V and 4 from J; bases not matched to a gene: 1. DNA of the CDR3: TGTGCCAGCAGTGGGACAGGAAAAAACATTCAGTACTTC. It specifies CASSGTGKNIQYF. Together with reference TRBV28 and TRBJ2-4, the CDR3 gives the full variable domain: DVKVTQSSRYLVKRTGEKVFLECVQDMDHENMFWYRQDPGLGLRLIYFSYDVKMKEKGDIPEGYSVSREKKERFSLILESASTNQTSMYLCASSGTGKNIQYFGAGTRLSVL.

The CDR3 DNA reads TGCGCCAGCACGCCGACTAGCGGGAGGGAGCAGTACTTC. As protein: CASTPTSGREQYF. The V gene is TRBV10-2, the J gene TRBJ2-7; 13 bases match TRBD2. Trimming cost V 7 bases and J 7 bases; bases outside gene matches: 4. This CDR3 comprises 13 residues. Per the germline V gene, CDR1 is WSHSY and CDR2 is SAAADI.

The table lists this clone with a count of one. This rearrangement joins TRBV5-1 to TRBJ1-1; TRBD1 agrees at 9 bases. The V gene's germline CDR1 is SGHRS and CDR2 YFSETQ. The V gene end was trimmed by 3 bases and the J gene end by 5 bases; junction bases not matched to a gene: 5. The CDR3 length is 14 residues. The chain's CDR3 is CASSSGQGRTEAFF. The CDR3 DNA follows: TGCGCCAGCAGCTCGGGACAGGGCCGGACTGAAGCTTTCTTT. Filled out from reference TRBV5-1 and TRBJ1-1, the complete variable domain reads KAGVTQTPRYLIKTRGQQVTLSCSPISGHRSVSWYQQTPGQGLQFLFEYFSETQRNKGNFPGRFSGRQFSNSRSEMNVSTLELGDSALYLCASSSGQGRTEAFFGQGTRLTVV.

This sequence joins TRBV6-1 and TRBJ1-2, with D hard to call. This CDR3 is 14 amino acids long. The germline V and J ends were trimmed by 1 base and 0 bases, with 6 bases remaining between them. Germline CDR1 reads MNHNS; CDR2 reads SASEGT. The CDR3 loop is CASSEGSPNYGYTF. CDR3 sequence (DNA): TGTGCCAGCAGTGAAGGTAGCCCTAACTATGGCTACACCTTC.